The T cell receptor (beta chain) described here comes from a study of shared clonotypes between healthy human individuals. On the study more broadly: Each donor's CD4 naive and CD4 memory cells filled three plates apiece, CD8 naive two, and CD8 memory one.

Subsets obtained from CD4+ cells comprised CD45RA+ naive and CD45RA-negative memory cells. As to this clone: The antigen is unknown.

Germline lookup yields CDR1 LNHDA and CDR2 SQIVND (reference sequence). The CDR3 sequence is 15 residues long. The germline V and J ends were trimmed by 0 bases and 5 bases, with 12 bases remaining between them. Study-level points and caveats: Sharing across a few donors was seen in around 5% of naive CD4 clonotypes. Sharing of clonotypes among donors was expected to vary with sequencing depth.

TCRdb's table, derived via immunoSEQ multiplex PCR, lists solely in-frame clones and lacks some. The data show approximately 2.5 million clones, 93% seen once. The receptor was derived from a man younger than 35 in good health. Some clones in this sample may be carry-over from other donors' samples. The sequenced sample was naive CD4+ T cells from PBMCs. As to subset: CD45RA+ positively selected. This chain joins TRBV19 and TRBJ2-3; maybe TRBD2 (5 bases). CDR3 region: CASSIDQSEGDTQYF. Written as DNA, the CDR3 is TGTGCCAGTAGTATAGATCAGAGCGAGGGAGATACGCAGTATTTT.